This TCR beta chain is from a study of T cell responses to AZD1222 COVID-19 vaccine. Study conclusions and caveats: In a largely white British group with more females than males, clonal diversity was possibly underestimated. Nearly half of unique spike-specific TCRs reportedly avoided B.1.351 and B.1.1.7 mutated regions.

Second-dose timings of about 4 or about 12 weeks were pooled. Of note for this clone: Its specificity is unknown.

Profiling relied on immunoSEQ multiplex PCR, and the TCRdb table lists in-frame clones only, not all of them. The repertoire holds about 160,000 clones, with about 91% as singletons. Trimming shortened V by 6 bases and J by 3 bases, and 11 bases separated the two germline ends. The germline V gene encodes CDR1 SNHLY and CDR2 FYNNEI. This CDR3 contains 13 residues. This chain uses TRBV2 with TRBJ1-1; no clear D gene. Sample: peripheral blood, taken 28 days after the second AZD1222 dose. The clonotype was recovered from an adult who received the AZD1222 COVID-19 vaccine. CDR3 sequence: CASSGNEDTEAFF. As DNA, the CDR3 is TGTGCCAGCAGCGGGAATGAGGACACTGAAGCTTTCTTT.